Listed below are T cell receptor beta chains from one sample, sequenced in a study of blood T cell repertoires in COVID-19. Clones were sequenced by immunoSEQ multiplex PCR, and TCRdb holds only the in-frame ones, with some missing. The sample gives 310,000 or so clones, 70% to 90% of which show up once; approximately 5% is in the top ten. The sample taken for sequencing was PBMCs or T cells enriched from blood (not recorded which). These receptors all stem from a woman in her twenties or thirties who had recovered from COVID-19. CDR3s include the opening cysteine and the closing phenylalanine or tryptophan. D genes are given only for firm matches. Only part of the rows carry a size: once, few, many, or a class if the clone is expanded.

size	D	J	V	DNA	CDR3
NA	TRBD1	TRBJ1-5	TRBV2	TGTGCCAGCAGCGCGACAGGGGTCGGCAATCAGCCCCAGCATTTT	CASSATGVGNQPQHF
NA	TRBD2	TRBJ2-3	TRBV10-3	TGTGCCATCAGAGTGGCGGGGGGGCGGACAGATACGCAGTATTTT	CAIRVAGGRTDTQYF
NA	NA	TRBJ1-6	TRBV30	TGTGCCTGGAGTGTAGGGGCCCCGGGTTCACCCCTCCACTTT	CAWSVGAPGSPLHF
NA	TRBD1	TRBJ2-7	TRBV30	TGTGCCTGGGACCGGGGACAGGAATTCTACGAGCAGTACTTC	CAWDRGQEFYEQYF
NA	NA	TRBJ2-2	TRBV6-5	TGTGCCAGCCTGTCGAGGACAGTGAATCCCGGGGAGCTGTTTTTT	CASLSRTVNPGELFF
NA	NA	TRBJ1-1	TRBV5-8	TGTGCCAGCAGCTTGGGAGACAGGAACACTGAAGCTTTCTTT	CASSLGDRNTEAFF
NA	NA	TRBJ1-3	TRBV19	TGTGCCAGTAGTATTCTGAGGAAGGCGAGCTCTGGAAACACCATATATTTT	CASSILRKASSGNTIYF
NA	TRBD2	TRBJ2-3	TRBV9	TGTGCCAGCAGCGAGGCAGCGGGGGGGTCCGGAGATACGCAGTATTTT	CASSEAAGGSGDTQYF
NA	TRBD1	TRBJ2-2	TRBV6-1	TGTGCCAGCAGTGCGAAACACACAGGGGGAACCGGGGAGCTGTTTTTT	CASSAKHTGGTGELFF
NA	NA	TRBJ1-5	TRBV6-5	TGTGCCAGCAAACCCGGGACACAAGATCAGCCCCAGCATTTT	CASKPGTQDQPQHF
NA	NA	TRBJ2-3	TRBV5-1	TGCGCCAGCAGCGGGGGCTCATGGGATACGCAGTATTTT	CASSGGSWDTQYF
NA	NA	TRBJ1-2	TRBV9	TGTGCCAGCAGCCTCTCACAGAGTTCCTATGGCTACACCTTC	CASSLSQSSYGYTF
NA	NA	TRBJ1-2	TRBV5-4	TGTGCCAGCAGCTTGGACAGGGCCGGGCGCGGTGGCTACACCTTC	CASSLDRAGRGGYTF
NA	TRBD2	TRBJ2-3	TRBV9	TGTGCCAGCAGCGTAGAAGCGGGGGCGATCACAGATACGCAGTATTTT	CASSVEAGAITDTQYF
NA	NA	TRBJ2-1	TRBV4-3	TGCGCCAGCAGCCAACCCGGTCACAATGAGCAGTTCTTC	CASSQPGHNEQFF
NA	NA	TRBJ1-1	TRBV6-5	TGTGCCAGCAGCCAACAGAGGAACACTGAAGCTTTCTTT	CASSQQRNTEAFF
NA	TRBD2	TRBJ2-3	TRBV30	TGTGCCTGGAGTGTTGAGGCGGGGGGCACAGATACGCAGTATTTT	CAWSVEAGGTDTQYF
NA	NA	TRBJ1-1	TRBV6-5	TGTGCCAGCAGTTACGGGGGCCCGAACACTGAAGCTTTCTTT	CASSYGGPNTEAFF
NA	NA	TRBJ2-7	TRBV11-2	TGTGCCAGCAGCTCGGTCCCCTCTGCCATGGAGTACTTC	CASSSVPSAMEYF
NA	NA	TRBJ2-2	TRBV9	NA	CASTSGLADTGELFF
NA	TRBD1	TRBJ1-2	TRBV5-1	TGCGCCAGCAGCTTGGAGGGGACAGGGAGCTTTAACTATGGCTACACCTTC	CASSLEGTGSFNYGYTF
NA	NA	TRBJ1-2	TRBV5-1	TGCGCCAGCAGCTCCAGGGTAGGGGGAGATGGCTACACCTTC	CASSSRVGGDGYTF
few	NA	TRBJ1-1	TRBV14	TGTGCCAGCAGCCAAACAAAGGGGCTGTGGACTGAAGCTTTCTTT	CASSQTKGLWTEAFF
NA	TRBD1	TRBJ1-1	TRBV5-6	TGTGCCAGCAGCCTTCCCGGACAGGGGAACACTGAAGCTTTCTTT	CASSLPGQGNTEAFF
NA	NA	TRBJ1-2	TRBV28	TGTGCCAGCAGTTCCCTCTTAAACTATGGCTACACCTTC	CASSSLLNYGYTF
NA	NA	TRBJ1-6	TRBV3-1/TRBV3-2	TGTGCCAGCAGCCAACCTTCTTCACCCCTCCACTTT	CASSQPSSPLHF
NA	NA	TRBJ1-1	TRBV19	TGTGCCAGTAGTAGTGGCAGATTGAACACTGAAGCTTTCTTT	CASSSGRLNTEAFF
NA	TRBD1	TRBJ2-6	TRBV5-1	TGCGCCAGCAGCCCGGACAGGGGCAGACTCTCTGGGGCCAACGTCCTGACTTTC	CASSPDRGRLSGANVLTF
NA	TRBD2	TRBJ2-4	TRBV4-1	TGCGCCAGCAGCCAAGAGAGGACTAGGACGGCCGAAAACATTCAGTACTTC	CASSQERTRTAENIQYF
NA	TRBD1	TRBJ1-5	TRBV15	TGTGCCACCAGCAGAGAGGTTGGGGACAGGGGGCGCGATCAGCCCCAGCATTTT	CATSREVGDRGRDQPQHF
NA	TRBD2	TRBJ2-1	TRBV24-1	TGTGCCACCAGTGACTGGACTAGCGGGGGTACCAATGAGCAGTTCTTC	CATSDWTSGGTNEQFF
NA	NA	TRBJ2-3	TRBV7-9	TGTGCCAGCAGCCCTGGAGGGATCGCAGATACGCAGTATTTT	CASSPGGIADTQYF
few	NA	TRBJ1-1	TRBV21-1	TGTGCCAGCAGCATGGTGACACTCGGTACTGAAGCTTTCTTT	CASSMVTLGTEAFF
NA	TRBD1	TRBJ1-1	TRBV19	TGTGCCAGCGGGAACAGGGGCACTGAAGCTTTCTTT	CASGNRGTEAFF
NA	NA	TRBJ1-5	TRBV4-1	TGCGCCAGCAGCCAAGGAGGAGGACCAGGCAATCAGCCCCAGCATTTT	CASSQGGGPGNQPQHF
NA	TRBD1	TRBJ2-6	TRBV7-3	TGTGCCAGCAGCTCCCGGACAGGGTGGGGGTCTGGGGCCAACGTCCTGACTTTC	CASSSRTGWGSGANVLTF
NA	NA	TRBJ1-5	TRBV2	TGTGCCAGCAGTGTGGAAAGACCGCAGGTCCGCAATCAGCCCCAGCATTTT	CASSVERPQVRNQPQHF
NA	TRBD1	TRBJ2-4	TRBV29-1	TGCAGCGTTGGGGCAGGGGGCGAGGACATTCAGTACTTC	CSVGAGGEDIQYF
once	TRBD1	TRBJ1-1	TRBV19	TGTGCCAGTCCAGACAGGGTCTGGAGAATGAACACTGAAGCTTTCTTT	CASPDRVWRMNTEAFF
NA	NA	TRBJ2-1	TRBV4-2	TGTGCCAGCAGCCGAATGACAGAAAGGGAAACGGATGAGCAGTTCTTC	CASSRMTERETDEQFF
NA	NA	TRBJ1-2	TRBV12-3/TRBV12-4	TGTGCCAGCAGTTTAAAACAGGGATTTGGCTACACCTTC	CASSLKQGFGYTF
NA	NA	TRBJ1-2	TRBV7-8	TGTGCCAGCAGCCAGTGGACAGCTGGCGGCTACACCTTC	CASSQWTAGGYTF
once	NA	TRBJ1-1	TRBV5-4	TGTGCCAGCAGCTTCCCTCGGCAGGGGAGGAACACTGAAGCTTTCTTT	CASSFPRQGRNTEAFF
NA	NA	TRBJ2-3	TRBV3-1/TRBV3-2	TGTGCCAGCAGCCCAGGGACAACTAGCACAGATACGCAGTATTTT	CASSPGTTSTDTQYF
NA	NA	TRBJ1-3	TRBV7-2	TGTGCCAGCAGCCTGCAGGGTGCTGGAAACACCATATATTTT	CASSLQGAGNTIYF